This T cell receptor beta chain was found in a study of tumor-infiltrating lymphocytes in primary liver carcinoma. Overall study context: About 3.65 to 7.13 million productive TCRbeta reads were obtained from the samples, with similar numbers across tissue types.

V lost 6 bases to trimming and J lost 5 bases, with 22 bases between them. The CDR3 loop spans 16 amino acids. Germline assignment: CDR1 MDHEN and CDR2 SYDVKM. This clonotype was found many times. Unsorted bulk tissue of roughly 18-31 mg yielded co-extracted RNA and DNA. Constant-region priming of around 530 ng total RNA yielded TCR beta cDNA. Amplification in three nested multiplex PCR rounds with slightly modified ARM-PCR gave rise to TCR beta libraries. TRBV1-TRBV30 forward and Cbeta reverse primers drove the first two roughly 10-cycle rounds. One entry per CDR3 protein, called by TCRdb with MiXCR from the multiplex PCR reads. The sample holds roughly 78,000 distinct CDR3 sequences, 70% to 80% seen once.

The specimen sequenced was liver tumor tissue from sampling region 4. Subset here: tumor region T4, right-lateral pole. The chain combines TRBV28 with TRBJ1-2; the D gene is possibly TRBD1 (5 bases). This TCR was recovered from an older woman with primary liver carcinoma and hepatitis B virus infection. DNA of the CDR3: TGTGCCAGCAGGGGGGGGGGACGGCAAAACGTTTATGGCTACACCTTC. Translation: CASRGGGRQNVYGYTF.